Each of the 4 T cell receptor beta chains below was sequenced from the same sample in a study of CD4 and CD8 cells across lung adenocarcinoma regions. TCRdb re-called the PCR reads through MiXCR, storing one row per CDR3 protein. The repertoire has several thousand distinct CDR3 sequences, approximately 63% of them found once; the top ten carry roughly a sixth. Specimen: CD4+ T cells from the center of a lung tumor. The receptors shown here come from a male donor with lung adenocarcinoma. The CD4 and CD8 labels of this study may be unreliable.

The chain has TRBV6-1 and TRBJ2-1; unclear D gene. V was trimmed by 2 bases and J by 8 bases, leaving 16 bases between them. Germline values: CDR1 MNHNS, CDR2 SASEGT. This CDR3 is built from 15 residues. CDR3 loop: CASSERVGPGDEQFF. CDR3 nucleotide sequence: TGTGCCAGCAGTGAACGGGTAGGCCCAGGAGATGAGCAGTTCTTC.

This clonotype was found a few times. The chain combines TRBV7-2 with TRBJ2-3; 8 bases match TRBD1. CDR1 is SGHTA and CDR2 is FQGNSA in the germline V gene. CDR3 size: 17 residues. V was clipped by 7 bases and J by 1 base; unmatched bases: 13. The CDR3 nucleotides are TGTGCCAGCATCCTCGACCCAGGGGGCTCCCGCACAGATACGCAGTATTTT. Encoded protein: CASILDPGGSRTDTQYF. The full variable domain, with the rest looked up from reference TRBV7-2 and TRBJ2-3, is GAGVSQSPSNKVTEKGKDVELRCDPISGHTALYWYRQSLGQGLEFLIYFQGNSAPDKSGLPSDRFSAERTGGSVSTLTIQRTQQEDSAVYLCASILDPGGSRTDTQYFGPGTRLTVL.

The chain uses TRBV6-1 and TRBJ2-7, with a weak D call TRBD1 (6 bases). The J call is uncertain, as TRBJ2-5 better fits the DNA end. This CDR3 spans 14 amino acids. Germline values: CDR1 MNHNS, CDR2 SASEGT. CDR3 region: CASSEGGLGETQYF. Here the CDR3 DNA reads TGTGCCAGCAGTGAAGGGGGGCTGGGGGAGACCCAGTACTTC.

This clonotype was seen just once. The rearrangement joins TRBV6-1 to TRBJ2-4; tentatively, D is TRBD2 (6 bases). The J call is in doubt because the DNA end fits TRBJ2-3 better. The germline gives CDR1 MNHNS, CDR2 SASEGT. CDR3 length: 14 amino acids. This CDR3 reads CASAGMCAKNTQYF. CDR3 nucleotide sequence: TGTGCCAGCGCGGGGATGTGTGCCAAAAACACTCAGTATTTT.